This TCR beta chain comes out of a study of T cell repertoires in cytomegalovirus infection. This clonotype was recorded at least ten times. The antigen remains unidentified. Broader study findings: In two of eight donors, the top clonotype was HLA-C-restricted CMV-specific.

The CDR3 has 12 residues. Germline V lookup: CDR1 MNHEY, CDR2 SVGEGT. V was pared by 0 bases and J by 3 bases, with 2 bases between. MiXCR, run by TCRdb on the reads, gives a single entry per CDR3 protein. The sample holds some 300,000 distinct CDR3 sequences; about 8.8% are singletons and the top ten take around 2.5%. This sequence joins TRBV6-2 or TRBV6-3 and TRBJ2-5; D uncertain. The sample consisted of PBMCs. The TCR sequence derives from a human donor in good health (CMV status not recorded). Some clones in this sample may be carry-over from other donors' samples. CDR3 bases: TGTGCCAGCAGTTACTCGGAAGAGACCCAGTACTTC. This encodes CASSYSEETQYF.